One sample yielded the 13 T cell receptor beta chains listed below, sequenced in a study of T cell changes during pregnancy in multiple sclerosis. Generated by immunoSEQ multiplex PCR, the TCRdb table keeps only in-frame clones and is missing some. The table shows about 40,000 clones, with approximately 90% occurring only once. This specimen consisted of CD4+ T cells from peripheral blood mononuclear cells, obtained before pregnancy. Receptor source: a female donor with multiple sclerosis, enrolled in a pregnancy study.

The chain links TRBV30 to TRBJ1-4; unclear D gene. This CDR3 contains 15 residues. Germline CDR1 is GTSNPN and CDR2 is SVGIG (reference sequence). The V and J ends lost 0 bases and 4 bases respectively, with 12 bases between them. In DNA, the CDR3 is TGTGCCTGGAGTGTAAGGAACAGAGATAATGAAAAACTGTTTTTT. It yields the protein CAWSVRNRDNEKLFF. Together with reference TRBV30 and TRBJ1-4, the CDR3 gives the full variable domain: SQTIHQWPATLVQPVGSPLSLECTVEGTSNPNLYWYRQAAGRGLQLLFYSVGIGQISSEVPQNLSASRPQDRQFILSSKKLLLSDSGFYLCAWSVRNRDNEKLFFGSGTQLSVL.

There are a few counts of this clone. DNA for the CDR3: TGTGCCAGCAGTTTCAGCGGGAAAGCTGAAGCTTTCTTT. Amino acids: CASSFSGKAEAFF. The V gene is TRBV6-5, the J gene TRBJ1-1; D remains ambiguous. Looked up from germline, CDR1 is MNHEY and CDR2 is SVGAGI. The germline V and J ends were trimmed by 4 bases and 6 bases, with 12 bases remaining between them. The CDR3 extends over 13 amino acids.

The chain recombines TRBV28 with TRBJ2-7; D ambiguous. Deletions cut 6 bases from V and 3 bases from J, with 9 bases between. This CDR3 has 12 amino acids. CDR1 is MDHEN, CDR2 SYDVKM, per germline. In nucleotides, the CDR3 is TGTGCCAGCAGAGCGCTCAACTACGAGCAGTACTTC. This sequence encodes CASRALNYEQYF.

This chain connects TRBV4-3 to TRBJ2-5, with TRBD2 as a possible D gene (5 bases). Trimming removed 0 bases at V and 5 bases at J, with 13 bases between. CDR1 LGHNA and CDR2 YSLEER come from the germline V gene. This CDR3 contains 15 residues. The CDR3, as DNA: TGCGCCAGCAGCCAAGAACACCTCCCGGGGGAGACCCAGTACTTC. This codes for CASSQEHLPGETQYF.

This chain uses TRBV18 with TRBJ2-7, with TRBD1 matching 7 bases. Per germline, CDR1 KGHSH and CDR2 LQKENI. This CDR3 has 15 amino acids. Trimming at V came to 3 bases and at J to 3 bases, leaving 8 bases not matched to a gene. The DNA for the CDR3 is TGTGCCAGCTCACCCGGGACAGTCTCCCTCTACGAGCAGTACTTC. The encoded protein is CASSPGTVSLYEQYF.

The CDR3 region has the DNA TGTGCCAGCACCCACCAGCGGGGGCGGAACACTGAAGCTTTCTTT. It encodes CASTHQRGRNTEAFF. The chain has TRBV7-9 and TRBJ1-1; the D gene is possibly TRBD1 (6 bases). The germline V gene encodes CDR1 SEHNR and CDR2 FQNEAQ (reference sequence). The CDR3 runs to 15 residues. V lost 7 bases and J 1 base, leaving 16 bases between the germline ends.

The V gene is TRBV14, the J gene TRBJ1-1; D not resolved. Germline V gives CDR1 SGHDN, CDR2 FVKESK. V lost 8 bases and J 0 bases, leaving 7 bases between the germline ends. The CDR3 contains 12 residues. The CDR3 is CASGSLNTEAFF. CDR3 bases: TGTGCCAGCGGTAGTTTGAACACTGAAGCTTTCTTT.

The chain joins TRBV7-3 to TRBJ2-1, with TRBD1 as a possible D gene (6 bases). The CDR3 loop spans 18 amino acids. Germline V CDR1 and CDR2: SGHTA, FQGTGA. With 5 bases removed from V and 0 bases from J, the gap between germline ends came to 20 bases. The CDR3 reads CASSRLSGGPSSYNEQFF. CDR3 in DNA: TGTGCCAGCAGCCGTTTAAGTGGGGGCCCGAGCTCCTACAATGAGCAGTTCTTC. Complete variable domain (other parts from reference TRBV7-3 and TRBJ2-1): GAGVSQTPSNKVTEKGKYVELRCDPISGHTALYWYRQSLGQGPEFLIYFQGTGAADDSGLPNDRFFAVRPEGSVSTLKIQRTERGDSAVYLCASSRLSGGPSSYNEQFFGPGTRLTVL.

This clone appeared once. The chain uses TRBV11-3 and TRBJ2-1, with TRBD2 identical over 7 bases. The CDR3 is 14 residues long. The ends lost 11 bases at V and 0 bases at J; junction bases unmatched: 7. From germline, CDR1 is SGHNT and CDR2 YENEEA. This CDR3 is CARWEGPSYNEQFF. The CDR3 region has the DNA TGTGCCCGGTGGGAGGGGCCCTCCTACAATGAGCAGTTCTTC.

The chain employs TRBV10-3 and TRBJ1-1; perhaps TRBD1 as D (6 bases). V shed 4 bases and J shed 11 bases, with 17 bases lying between them. CDR1 is ENHRY and CDR2 is SYGVKD in the germline V gene. This CDR3 spans 13 amino acids. The CDR3 DNA reads as TGTGCCATCAGTGGCGGAACAGGGCGTGCGGCTTTCTTT. It specifies CAISGGTGRAAFF.

This chain connects TRBV11-2 to TRBJ2-7; 9 bases line up with TRBD1. The CDR3 spans 14 residues. Germline V gene sequence: CDR1 SGHAT, CDR2 FQNNGV. V gave up 3 bases and J gave up 4 bases; unmatched junction bases: 4. DNA for the CDR3: TGTGCCAGCAGCTTTGGGACAGGGTCATACGAGCAGTACTTC. Its translation: CASSFGTGSYEQYF.

The rearrangement joins TRBV7-9 to TRBJ1-4, with D perhaps TRBD1 (5 bases). V shed 3 bases and J shed 5 bases, with 13 bases lying between them. This CDR3 contains 15 residues. In germline, CDR1 is SEHNR, CDR2 FQNEAQ (reference sequence). The CDR3 loop is CASSFNSGLNEKLFF. The CDR3 nucleotides read TGTGCCAGCAGCTTCAACTCAGGGTTAAATGAAAAACTGTTTTTT.

The genes are TRBV13 and TRBJ2-3; TRBD2 matches 7 bases. The CDR3 runs to 19 residues. Germline lookup yields CDR1 PRHDT and CDR2 FYEKMQ (reference sequence). V lost 4 bases, J lost 2 bases, and 18 bases stayed unmatched. Written as DNA, the CDR3 is TGTGCCAGCAGCTCCTTTATGGGGTCGGGACTATCTGTCACAGATACGCAGTATTTT. Protein sequence: CASSSFMGSGLSVTDTQYF.